This T cell receptor (beta chain) was observed in a study of OX40 agonist ivuxolimab in advanced cancers. With regard to this clone: Its target is not known.

General study points: In the 0.1 to 3.0 mg/kg range, CD4+ and CD8+ blood T cells had expanded clonally by week 6.

Germline values: CDR1 MDHEN, CDR2 SYDVKM. The CDR3 length is 16 residues. V lost 5 bases and J lost 4; bases outside the gene matches: 12. Only in-frame clones appear in the TCRdb table, and some are missing; sequencing was by immunoSEQ multiplex PCR. The sample includes approximately 68,000 clones, around 86% of them seen just once. This sequence was found in an adult with an advanced solid tumor such as melanoma, head and neck, liver or kidney cancer. The source was CD4+ or CD8+ T cells sorted from blood, collected in a trial of the OX40 agonist ivuxolimab. The chain couples TRBV28 to TRBJ1-2, with 8 bases fitting TRBD1. The CDR3 region is CASSPNWGRGPYGYTF. DNA for the CDR3: TGTGCCAGCAGTCCGAATTGGGGCAGGGGGCCCTATGGCTACACCTTC.